This T cell receptor (beta chain) came from a study of cytomegalovirus exposure and HLA in healthy donors. Only a few counts were recorded for this clone. PCR involved 60 Vbeta and 13 Jbeta primers. Sequencing was performed with immunoSEQ multiplex PCR; in TCRdb, only in-frame clones are kept and a portion is missing. The table has 130,000 or so clones, roughly 82% seen once; the top ten hold 2.5% to 3%. The specimen sequenced was PBMCs. The clonotype comes from a woman between 18 and 30 years old in good health and CMV-seropositive.

CDR3 coding DNA: TGTGCCAGCAGGACCCGCGCGGGGGCCGGGGAGCTGTTTTTT. It codes for CASRTRAGAGELFF. The V and J genes are TRBV25-1 and TRBJ2-2; 7 bases line up with TRBD2. V lost 6 bases to trimming and J lost 6 bases; unmatched junction nucleotides: 7. The germline V gene encodes CDR1 MGHDK and CDR2 SYGVNS. The CDR3 length is 14 residues.